The rows below give T cell receptor beta chains drawn from one sample of a study of shared clonotypes between healthy human individuals. Only in-frame clones appear in the TCRdb table, and some are missing; sequencing was by immunoSEQ multiplex PCR. In the table there are about 690,000 clones, about nine tenths of which are singletons. The sample was memory CD8+ T cells from PBMCs. The receptors stem from a man younger than 30 in good health. Some clones in this sample may be carry-over from other donors' samples. CDR3s include the opening cysteine and the closing phenylalanine or tryptophan. D genes are given only for firm matches. Clone size appears in some rows only: once, few, many, or a class for an expanded clone.

V gene	D gene	clone size	J gene	CDR3 DNA	CDR3 protein
TRBV5-5	.	.	TRBJ2-2	TGTGCCAGCAGCTTTATTACCGACGGGGAGCTGTTTTTT	CASSFITDGELFF
TRBV5-8	TRBD1	.	TRBJ1-1	TGTGCCAGCAGCTTGAGCCAGGGGGCTGCTGAAGCTTTCTTT	CASSLSQGAAEAFF
TRBV27	.	few	TRBJ2-3	TGTGCCAGCAGTCTGGGCACAGATACGCAGTATTTT	CASSLGTDTQYF
TRBV30	TRBD1	.	TRBJ2-7	TGTGCCTGGAGTGTACTAGAAGGGGGCTTCGACGAGCAGTACTTC	CAWSVLEGGFDEQYF
TRBV7-3	.	.	TRBJ1-1	TGTGCCAGCCAAATCTCCCTTGGGACTGAAGCTTTCTTT	CASQISLGTEAFF
TRBV5-1	TRBD2	.	TRBJ2-7	TGCGCCAGCAGCTTAGCAACTAGCGGCGCCTACGAGCAGTACTTC	CASSLATSGAYEQYF
TRBV6-5	.	.	TRBJ2-7	TGTGCCAGCAGATCAGACAGACACCTTTCCTACGAGCAGTACTTC	CASRSDRHLSYEQYF
TRBV6-5	TRBD1	.	TRBJ2-7	TGTGCCAGCAGTTATTTAGGGACAGGGAACTACGAGCAGTACTTC	CASSYLGTGNYEQYF
TRBV6-5	TRBD1	.	TRBJ2-1	TGTGCCAGCACCGCCGGGACAGGGGCTCTTAATGAGCAGTTCTTC	CASTAGTGALNEQFF
TRBV30	.	.	TRBJ1-3	TGTGCCTGGAGTGTAAGTCTCTCTGGAGACACCATATATTTT	CAWSVSLSGDTIYF
TRBV5-5	.	.	TRBJ1-1	TGTGCCAGCAGCTTAGGGCCTGAAGCTTTCTTT	CASSLGPEAFF
TRBV6-5	.	.	TRBJ1-5	TGTGCCAGCAGTAAATTCACTAGGGGCAATCAGCCCCAGCATTTT	CASSKFTRGNQPQHF
TRBV28	.	.	TRBJ2-5	TGTGCCAGCAGTTTAGCTAACAGGGTAGAGACCCAGTACTTC	CASSLANRVETQYF
TRBV6-6	.	.	TRBJ2-7	TGTGCCAGCAGTTACGGACACTCCTACGAGCAGTACTTC	CASSYGHSYEQYF
TRBV2	.	.	TRBJ1-3	TGTGCCAGCAGTGAATCACCGGGCAGGGTGGCTGGAAACACCATATATTTT	CASSESPGRVAGNTIYF
TRBV29-1	.	.	TRBJ2-5	TGCAGCGTTGTCCAGTCCCCAGTCCAGTACTTC	CSVVQSPVQYF